The text below deals with one T cell receptor beta chain. Its target is not known. The data stem from a study of beta chain features in type 1 diabetes. Overall study context: On cell yields, gender and age, patients and healthy donors were similar. Findings and limits, study-wide: Patients with Type 1 diabetes showed moderately but significantly shorter TCRB CDR3s in all four CD4+ subsets.

Trimming took off 1 base at V and 5 bases at J, with 11 bases between the two ends. This CDR3 region has 14 residues. Germline values: CDR1 LGHNA, CDR2 YNFKEQ. All of the isolated RNA was reverse transcribed, so expressed TCRB transcripts were sequenced. Some clones are missing from TCRdb's copy, which holds only in-frame ones; the method was immunoSEQ multiplex PCR. The profile covers some 160,000 clones, with around 8.4% appearing a single time and about 0.5% taken by the ten largest. The sequence came from a woman between 18 and 29 years old with type 1 diabetes. The chain joins TRBV4-2 to TRBJ2-5; D is possibly TRBD1 (6 bases). Sequencing input: central memory CD4+ T cells from blood. The CDR3 DNA reads TGTGCCAGCAGCCAAGCAGGGGCAGGGGAGACCCAGTACTTC. It translates to CASSQAGAGETQYF.